The 3 T cell receptor beta chains listed next were all sequenced from one sample in a study of molecular identifiers for immune sequencing clone quantification. TCRdb itself ran the PCR reads through MiXCR, one entry per CDR3 protein. The sample contains about 60,000 distinct CDR3 sequences, 15% to 20% of which appear only once. The sample consisted of naive CD8+ T cells from blood, with Jurkat cell RNA spiked in. The subset is: FACS-sorted CD8+CD4-CCR7+CD45RA+ naive T cells. Source of these receptors: a human donor in good health. Some libraries in this study had Jurkat cell RNA spiked in.

The chain couples TRBV20-1 to TRBJ2-7; the D gene could be TRBD1 or TRBD2 (5 bases each). Per germline, CDR1 DFQATT and CDR2 SNEGSKA (reference sequence). This CDR3 is built from 14 residues. V shed 0 bases and J shed 2 bases, with 11 bases lying between them. CDR3 region: CSARDREGTYEQYF. The CDR3 region has the DNA TGCAGTGCTAGAGATCGAGAGGGGACCTACGAGCAGTACTTC.

The table lists this clonotype with a few counts. The chain is built from TRBV3-1 and TRBJ2-7, with 7 bases that match TRBD2. Germline V lookup: CDR1 LGHDT, CDR2 YNNKEL (reference sequence). V lost 1 base to trimming and J lost 2 bases; unmatched junction nucleotides: 2. The length of the CDR3 is 14 residues. CDR3 DNA sequence: TGTGCCAGCAGCCAAGTGGGACTAACCTACGAGCAGTACTTC. Translated: CASSQVGLTYEQYF.

Notes on this clonotype: This may come from a read error, since a much larger clone is one base off. The rearrangement joins TRBV7-9 to TRBJ2-1, with D uncertain. The CDR3 consists of 12 residues. CDR1 and CDR2 from the germline V gene are SEHNR and FQNEAQ (reference sequence). The CDR3: CASSLVANKQFF. The DNA of the CDR3 is TGTGCCAGCAGCTTAGTCGCCAATAAGCAGTTCTTC.